The present TCR beta chain was sequenced within a study of cytomegalovirus exposure and HLA in healthy donors. Study as a whole: Researchers previously reported finding 100 million or so unique TCR beta sequences from roughly 180 million T cells. Study-wide results and limits: Near-uniform donor sequencing depth was presumed by presence/absence analyses.

This clone was recorded many times. Its antigen remains unknown. Germline V gives CDR1 SGHNT, CDR2 YYREEE (reference sequence). V shed 4 bases and J shed 6 bases, with 17 bases lying between them. This CDR3 spans 15 amino acids. Primers: 60 Vbeta forward and 13 Jbeta reverse. The authors' processing: Later work found around 85 million unique TCR beta chains, with some 11 million shared. Some clones are missing from TCRdb's copy, which holds only in-frame ones; the method was immunoSEQ multiplex PCR. D and trimming were read from the DNA, whereas the V and J calls and clone size are those reported in that table. The sample has some 170,000 clones, roughly 76% seen once.

The sequence came from a woman in her late teens or twenties in good health and CMV-seropositive. Material for sequencing was PBMCs. The chain couples TRBV5-4 to TRBJ1-5; weak D call: TRBD1 (5 bases). The CDR3 loop is CASSNGRGEGQPQHF. CDR3 bases: TGTGCCAGCAGCAACGGCCGAGGGGAGGGTCAGCCCCAGCATTTT.